The rows below give T cell receptor beta chains drawn from one sample of a study of neurological immune-mediated disorders. MiXCR, run by TCRdb on the 5' RACE reads, gives a single entry per CDR3 protein. The table has some 50,000 distinct CDR3 sequences, less than 2% seen once. Sequenced sample: PBMCs. These receptors were collected from a woman aged 40-49 years with multiple sclerosis. The CDR3 runs from the conserved cysteine through the conserved F or W. D genes are given only for firm matches.

j_call: TRBJ1-4; v_call: TRBV20-1; d_call: .; cdr3_length: 14; cdr3_aa: CSASKQRLNEKLFF
j_call: TRBJ2-3; v_call: TRBV18; d_call: .; cdr3_length: 17; cdr3_aa: CASSPVGQRQQTDTQYF
j_call: TRBJ2-3; v_call: TRBV20-1; d_call: TRBD2; cdr3_length: 13; cdr3_aa: CSASGTSRSTQYF
j_call: TRBJ2-2; v_call: TRBV5-1; d_call: .; cdr3_length: 15; cdr3_aa: CASSPRRGNTGELFF
j_call: TRBJ1-2; v_call: TRBV6-5; d_call: .; cdr3_length: 13; cdr3_aa: CASSYGRNYGYTF
j_call: TRBJ1-2; v_call: TRBV4-1; d_call: .; cdr3_length: 16; cdr3_aa: CASSQDPWEFFYGYTF
j_call: TRBJ1-2; v_call: TRBV4-2; d_call: .; cdr3_length: 13; cdr3_aa: CASSPGQRYGYTF
j_call: TRBJ2-2; v_call: TRBV5-1; d_call: .; cdr3_length: 12; cdr3_aa: CASSFGGGELFF
j_call: TRBJ2-7; v_call: TRBV5-1; d_call: .; cdr3_length: 15; cdr3_aa: CASSFGGIASYEQYF
j_call: TRBJ2-7; v_call: TRBV15; d_call: TRBD1; cdr3_length: 15; cdr3_aa: CATSRDLGQGNEQYF
j_call: TRBJ1-1; v_call: TRBV7-2; d_call: .; cdr3_length: 13; cdr3_aa: CASSFDRRLVAFF
j_call: TRBJ1-5; v_call: TRBV20-1; d_call: .; cdr3_length: 14; cdr3_aa: CSARGGASNQPQHF
j_call: TRBJ2-7; v_call: TRBV5-1; d_call: TRBD1; cdr3_length: 15; cdr3_aa: CASSLAVGQGHEQYF
j_call: TRBJ1-6; v_call: TRBV6-5; d_call: .; cdr3_length: 18; cdr3_aa: CASSYSARGSLHNSPLHF
j_call: TRBJ2-7; v_call: TRBV9; d_call: TRBD2; cdr3_length: 14; cdr3_aa: CASSISSGGYEQYF
j_call: TRBJ1-1; v_call: TRBV12-3/TRBV12-4; d_call: .; cdr3_length: 13; cdr3_aa: CASSRGQNTEAFF
j_call: TRBJ2-3; v_call: TRBV3-1; d_call: TRBD2; cdr3_length: 16; cdr3_aa: CASSWGPGLTTDTQYF
j_call: TRBJ1-6; v_call: TRBV20-1; d_call: .; cdr3_length: 15; cdr3_aa: CSARDPGSDNSPLHF
j_call: TRBJ1-6; v_call: TRBV6-1; d_call: .; cdr3_length: 17; cdr3_aa: CASSVDSLRSYNSPLHF
j_call: TRBJ1-2; v_call: TRBV9; d_call: TRBD1; cdr3_length: 19; cdr3_aa: CASSFEPMDRGYTNYGYTF
j_call: TRBJ2-2; v_call: TRBV20-1; d_call: TRBD1; cdr3_length: 16; cdr3_aa: CSARGRTGLNTGELFF
j_call: TRBJ1-2; v_call: TRBV2; d_call: TRBD1; cdr3_length: 13; cdr3_aa: CASSEAQGGGYTF
j_call: TRBJ1-1; v_call: TRBV9; d_call: .; cdr3_length: 13; cdr3_aa: CASSVRTGTEAFF
j_call: TRBJ1-2; v_call: TRBV20-1; d_call: .; cdr3_length: 12; cdr3_aa: CSARVQAYGYTF
j_call: TRBJ1-2; v_call: TRBV7-9; d_call: .; cdr3_length: 13; cdr3_aa: CASSLAPSYGYTF
j_call: TRBJ2-1; v_call: TRBV20-1; d_call: .; cdr3_length: 15; cdr3_aa: CSAQARRRSYNEQFF
j_call: TRBJ2-3; v_call: TRBV29-1; d_call: .; cdr3_length: 13; cdr3_aa: CSAQKGLTDTQYF
j_call: TRBJ2-7; v_call: TRBV7-6; d_call: .; cdr3_length: 14; cdr3_aa: CASSDIKLGYEQYF
j_call: TRBJ1-1; v_call: TRBV6-2/TRBV6-3; d_call: TRBD1; cdr3_length: 13; cdr3_aa: CASSSRGPGEAFF
j_call: TRBJ2-7; v_call: TRBV6-5; d_call: .; cdr3_length: 14; cdr3_aa: CASSPAPGAYEQYF
j_call: TRBJ1-2; v_call: TRBV20-1; d_call: .; cdr3_length: 13; cdr3_aa: CSARGTANYGYTF
j_call: TRBJ2-5; v_call: TRBV7-9; d_call: TRBD1; cdr3_length: 15; cdr3_aa: CASSPGQGEQETQYF
j_call: TRBJ2-1; v_call: TRBV7-8; d_call: TRBD1; cdr3_length: 13; cdr3_aa: CASSPRTGRVEFF
j_call: TRBJ1-2; v_call: TRBV9; d_call: .; cdr3_length: 16; cdr3_aa: CASSSGGTNLMGGYTF
j_call: TRBJ2-7; v_call: TRBV5-1; d_call: .; cdr3_length: 13; cdr3_aa: CASSFSPAYEQYF
j_call: TRBJ2-7; v_call: TRBV6-2/TRBV6-3; d_call: TRBD2; cdr3_length: 17; cdr3_aa: CASRPGRLAGSSYEQYF
j_call: TRBJ1-1; v_call: TRBV7-8; d_call: .; cdr3_length: 16; cdr3_aa: CASSGPRTPMNTEAFF
j_call: TRBJ2-3; v_call: TRBV20-1; d_call: .; cdr3_length: 10; cdr3_aa: CSAYRWTQYF
j_call: TRBJ1-2; v_call: TRBV10-3; d_call: .; cdr3_length: 11; cdr3_aa: CAIRQQDENTF
j_call: TRBJ2-1; v_call: TRBV2; d_call: .; cdr3_length: 14; cdr3_aa: CASSGSGSYNEQFF
j_call: TRBJ2-3; v_call: TRBV5-1; d_call: TRBD2; cdr3_length: 15; cdr3_aa: CASSFGLADTDTQYF
j_call: TRBJ2-1; v_call: TRBV11-2; d_call: .; cdr3_length: 14; cdr3_aa: CASSLRGYLNEQFF
j_call: TRBJ2-1; v_call: TRBV7-2; d_call: .; cdr3_length: 12; cdr3_aa: CASSFRGNEQFF
j_call: TRBJ2-5; v_call: TRBV20-1; d_call: .; cdr3_length: 14; cdr3_aa: CSARNPESQETQYF
j_call: TRBJ2-2; v_call: TRBV5-1; d_call: .; cdr3_length: 13; cdr3_aa: CASRRRDGGELFF
j_call: TRBJ2-1; v_call: TRBV20-1; d_call: TRBD1; cdr3_length: 15; cdr3_aa: CSAIPGTGGNNEQFF
j_call: TRBJ2-1; v_call: TRBV15; d_call: .; cdr3_length: 17; cdr3_aa: CATSTYKNGRADNEQFF
j_call: TRBJ1-1; v_call: TRBV29-1; d_call: .; cdr3_length: 11; cdr3_aa: CSVGRYTEAFF
j_call: TRBJ2-2; v_call: TRBV5-1; d_call: TRBD2; cdr3_length: 15; cdr3_aa: CASSFGGGGTGELFF
j_call: TRBJ2-2; v_call: TRBV5-1; d_call: TRBD1; cdr3_length: 14; cdr3_aa: CASRMTGYTGELFF
j_call: TRBJ1-5; v_call: TRBV20-1; d_call: .; cdr3_length: 14; cdr3_aa: CSARNGFSNQPQHF
j_call: TRBJ2-7; v_call: TRBV11-2; d_call: TRBD1; cdr3_length: 14; cdr3_aa: CASSFRTGPYEQYF
j_call: TRBJ2-7; v_call: TRBV18; d_call: .; cdr3_length: 13; cdr3_aa: CASSPPMVDEQYF
j_call: TRBJ2-1; v_call: TRBV5-1; d_call: .; cdr3_length: 14; cdr3_aa: CASSSGNSYNEQFF
j_call: TRBJ2-4; v_call: TRBV5-1; d_call: .; cdr3_length: 12; cdr3_aa: CASSLRDDIQYF
j_call: TRBJ2-1; v_call: TRBV24-1; d_call: TRBD2; cdr3_length: 16; cdr3_aa: CATSDPGLAGGNEQFF
j_call: TRBJ2-1; v_call: TRBV5-1; d_call: TRBD2; cdr3_length: 14; cdr3_aa: CASSLTGGPHEQFF
j_call: TRBJ2-3; v_call: TRBV28; d_call: .; cdr3_length: 15; cdr3_aa: CASSSSGGRTDTQYF
j_call: TRBJ2-7; v_call: TRBV13; d_call: .; cdr3_length: 16; cdr3_aa: CASSSLLGGGSYEQYF